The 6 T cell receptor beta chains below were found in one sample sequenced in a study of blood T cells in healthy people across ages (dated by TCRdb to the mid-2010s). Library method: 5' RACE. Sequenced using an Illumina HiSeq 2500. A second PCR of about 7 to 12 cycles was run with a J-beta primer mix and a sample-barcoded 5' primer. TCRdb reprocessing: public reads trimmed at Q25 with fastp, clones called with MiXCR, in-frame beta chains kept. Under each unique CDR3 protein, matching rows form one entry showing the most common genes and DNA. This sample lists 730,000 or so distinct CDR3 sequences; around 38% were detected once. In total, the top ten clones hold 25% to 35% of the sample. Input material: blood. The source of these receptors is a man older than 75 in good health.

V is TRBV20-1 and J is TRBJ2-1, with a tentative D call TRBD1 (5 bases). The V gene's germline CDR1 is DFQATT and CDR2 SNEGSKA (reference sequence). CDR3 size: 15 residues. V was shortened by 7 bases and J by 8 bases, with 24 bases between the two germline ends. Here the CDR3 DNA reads TGCAGTGGAACGGGCCCGGACAATCTGATCTATGAGCAGTTCTTC. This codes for CSGTGPDNLIYEQFF.

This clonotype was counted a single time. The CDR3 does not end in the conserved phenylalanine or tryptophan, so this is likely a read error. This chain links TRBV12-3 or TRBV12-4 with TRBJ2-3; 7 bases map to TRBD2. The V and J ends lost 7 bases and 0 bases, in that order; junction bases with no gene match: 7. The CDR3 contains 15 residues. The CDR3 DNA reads TGTGCCAGCACCCTCTGGGGAGGGAGCACAGATACGCAGTATTCT. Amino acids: CASTLWGGSTDTQYS.

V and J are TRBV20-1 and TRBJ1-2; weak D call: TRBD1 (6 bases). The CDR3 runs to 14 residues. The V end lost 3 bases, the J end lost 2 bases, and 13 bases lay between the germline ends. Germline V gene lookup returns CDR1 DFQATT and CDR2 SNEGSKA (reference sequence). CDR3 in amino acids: CSARRGRSNYGYTF. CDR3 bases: TGCAGTGCTAGGAGGGGGAGGAGCAACTATGGCTACACCTTC.

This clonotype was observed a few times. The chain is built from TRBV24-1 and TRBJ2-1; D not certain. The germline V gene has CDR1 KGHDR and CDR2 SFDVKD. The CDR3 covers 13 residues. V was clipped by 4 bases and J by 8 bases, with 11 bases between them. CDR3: CATSDPPNYEQFF. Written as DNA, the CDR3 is TGTGCCACCAGTGACCCTCCCAATTATGAGCAGTTCTTC.

CDR3: CASSQERGLAGNTYEQYF. CDR3 sequence (DNA): TGTGCCAGCAGCCAAGAAAGAGGGCTAGCGGGCAATACCTACGAGCAGTACTTC. The chain employs TRBV3-1 and TRBJ2-4; 8 bases fit TRBD2. The J call is uncertain, as TRBJ2-7 better fits the DNA end. There are 18 residues in the CDR3. Germline V gene lookup returns CDR1 LGHDT and CDR2 YNNKEL (reference sequence).

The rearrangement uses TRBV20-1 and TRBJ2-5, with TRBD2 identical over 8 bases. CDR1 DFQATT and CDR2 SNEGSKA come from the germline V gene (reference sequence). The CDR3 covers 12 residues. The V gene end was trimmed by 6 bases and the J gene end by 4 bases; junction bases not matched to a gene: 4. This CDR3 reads CSAPRGGETQYF. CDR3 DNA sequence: TGCAGTGCCCCCCGGGGGGGAGAGACCCAGTACTTC.